These 14 T cell receptor beta chains share one sample of origin, sequenced in a study of shared clonotypes between healthy human individuals. The data were produced by immunoSEQ multiplex PCR, yet TCRdb's version contains in-frame clones alone and is incomplete. The data contain roughly 500,000 clones, 96% of them singletons. The sequencing sample was made of naive CD4+ T cells sorted from blood. Subset meaning: CD45RA+ positively selected. Every receptor here comes from a woman aged 25 to 45 in good health.

This chain links TRBV19 with TRBJ1-4; D possibly uses TRBD1 or TRBD2 (5 bases each). The J call may not be correct, given that the DNA end is closer to TRBJ2-2. This CDR3 has 13 residues. Per the germline V gene, CDR1 is LNHDA and CDR2 is SQIVND (reference sequence). The CDR3 is CASLGPISKELFF. As DNA, the CDR3 is TGTGCCAGTCTGGGACCCATCTCAAAGGAGCTGTTTTTT.

The chain recombines TRBV27 with TRBJ1-1; D ambiguous. The V and J ends lost 4 bases and 4 bases respectively, with 13 bases between them. Germline CDR1 reads MNHEY; CDR2 reads SMNVEV (reference sequence). The CDR3 totals 14 residues. CDR3 nucleotide sequence: TGTGCCAGCAGTTCGGGCAGCAAAATCACTGAAGCTTTCTTT. Its protein is CASSSGSKITEAFF.

V is TRBV5-1 and J is TRBJ1-2; perhaps TRBD1 as D (6 bases). V dropped 3 bases and J dropped 2 bases, with 14 bases sitting between them. CDR3 length: 15 amino acids. Looked up from germline, CDR1 is SGHRS and CDR2 is YFSETQ. The CDR3: CASSSGGQSNYGYTF. The CDR3 DNA reads as TGCGCCAGCAGCTCGGGCGGACAGTCAAACTATGGCTACACCTTC.

The chain uses TRBV19 and TRBJ2-7; 7 bases are a match to TRBD2. V dropped 5 bases and J dropped 0; count of bases not matched to a gene: 16. Germline V lookup: CDR1 LNHDA, CDR2 SQIVND (reference sequence). The length of the CDR3 is 18 residues. CDR3: CASSPWLLTSRHSYEQYF. The DNA of the CDR3 is TGTGCCAGTAGTCCCTGGCTGTTGACTAGCCGCCACTCCTACGAGCAGTACTTC.

V gene TRBV28 combines with J gene TRBJ1-3; D call uncertain. Germline V gene lookup returns CDR1 MDHEN and CDR2 SYDVKM. The V gene lost 3 bases and the J gene lost 10 bases, with 10 bases spanning the gap. The CDR3 is made up of 12 amino acids. CDR3 region: CASSFPHKTIYF. The DNA of the CDR3 is TGTGCCAGCAGTTTTCCCCATAAGACCATATATTTT.

This chain joins TRBV5-8 and TRBJ2-7; possible D gene TRBD1, 6 bases. The germline gives CDR1 SGHTS, CDR2 YDEGEE. V lost 6 bases to trimming and J lost 4 bases, with 14 bases between them. The CDR3 consists of 13 residues. The CDR3 coding sequence is TGTGCCAGCACCCGGGACATTGGTTACGAGCAGTACTTC. Amino acids: CASTRDIGYEQYF.

The chain couples TRBV2 to TRBJ2-5; the D is unclear. Germline V gives CDR1 SNHLY, CDR2 FYNNEI. There are 11 residues in the CDR3. With 4 bases removed from V and 3 bases from J, the gap between germline ends came to 3 bases. The CDR3 nucleotides are TGTGCCAGCAGTGTAAAAGAGACCCAGTACTTC. This sequence encodes CASSVKETQYF.

CDR3 in amino acids: CASSKGPGGDYGYTF. The CDR3 coding sequence is TGTGCCAGCAGCAAAGGCCCAGGGGGCGACTATGGCTACACCTTC. This sequence joins TRBV6-5 and TRBJ1-2; 8 bases align to TRBD1. The CDR3 runs 15 residues. V shed 6 bases, J shed 3 bases, and the junction held 9 bases outside the gene matches. Germline V gene sequence: CDR1 MNHEY, CDR2 SVGAGI.

The chain combines TRBV27 with TRBJ1-4; D ambiguous. Trimming left V 3 bases short and J 2 bases short, with 10 bases between. The CDR3 extends over 15 amino acids. Germline V gene lookup returns CDR1 MNHEY and CDR2 SMNVEV (reference sequence). The CDR3 nucleotides read TGTGCCAGCAGTTTCCATCGTGGCACTAATGAAAAACTGTTTTTT. Encoded protein: CASSFHRGTNEKLFF.

The CDR3 nucleotides read TGCGCCAGCAGCTTGTTCTCCGCCGCCAGCCACGAGCAGTACTTC. It specifies CASSLFSAASHEQYF. The rearrangement joins TRBV5-1 to TRBJ2-7; D is uncertain. CDR3 length equals 15 residues. V gave up 1 base and J gave up 5 bases, with 16 bases separating them. Looked up from germline, CDR1 is SGHRS and CDR2 is YFSETQ.

This clone has a single count. The V gene is TRBV7-9, the J gene TRBJ2-1; no firm D call. The CDR3 totals 11 residues. CDR1 and CDR2 from the germline V gene are SEHNR and FQNEAQ (reference sequence). The CDR3 nucleotides are TGTGCACACCATGATTACAATGAGCAGTTCTTC. Translation gives CAHHDYNEQFF. Drawing the rest from reference TRBV7-9 and TRBJ2-1, the complete variable domain is DTGVSQNPRHKITKRGQNVTFRCDPISEHNRLYWYRQTLGQGPEFLTYFQNEAQLEKSRLLSDRFSAERPKGSFSTLEIQRTEQGDSAMYLCAHHDYNEQFFGPGTRLTVL.

This rearrangement joins TRBV4-1 to TRBJ2-7; 9 bases map to TRBD1. The CDR3 has 14 amino acids. Trimming took 2 bases from V and 3 from J; bases not matched to a gene: 2. Germline-derived CDR1 and CDR2 are MGHRA and YSYEKL. The CDR3 DNA follows: TGCGCCAGCAGCCAACCGACAGGGGGCTACGAGCAGTACTTC. This translates into CASSQPTGGYEQYF.

The chain uses TRBV2 and TRBJ2-7; tentatively, D is TRBD1 (6 bases). Trimming pared 1 base from V and 0 bases from J, leaving 13 bases between. This CDR3 has 16 residues. Per the germline V gene, CDR1 is SNHLY and CDR2 is FYNNEI. The CDR3: CASSEGLGASSYEQYF. The CDR3 DNA reads TGTGCCAGCAGTGAAGGACTGGGGGCCAGCTCCTACGAGCAGTACTTC.

The count of this clone is one. The CDR3 nucleotides are TGTGCCAGTCGAAGGACAAATAGCGGGGCCTACGAGCAGTACTTC. It translates to CASRRTNSGAYEQYF. The rearrangement joins TRBV27 to TRBJ2-7; TRBD2 agrees at 8 bases. This CDR3 contains 15 residues. The V segment lost 9 bases and the J segment 2 bases; nucleotides outside the gene matches: 12. CDR1 and CDR2 (germline): MNHEY, SMNVEV (reference sequence).